This T cell receptor beta chain emerged from a study of control samples from healthy donors and cancer patients. The germline CDR1 and CDR2 sequences are SGHRS and YFSETQ. This CDR3 is built from 13 residues. V lost 7 bases, J lost 9 bases, and 14 bases lay in between. Measured with immunoSEQ multiplex PCR; TCRdb has only the in-frame clones, and not every one. Of about 120,000 clones listed, 85% to 90% are singletons. Specimen: blood. J is TRBJ1-6 and V is TRBV5-1; D is possibly TRBD1 (5 bases). The sequence was obtained from a woman in her 70s in good health. The DNA of the CDR3 is TGCGCCAGCCGACTCCCAGGGTTTTCACCCCTCCACTTT. The encoded protein is CASRLPGFSPLHF.